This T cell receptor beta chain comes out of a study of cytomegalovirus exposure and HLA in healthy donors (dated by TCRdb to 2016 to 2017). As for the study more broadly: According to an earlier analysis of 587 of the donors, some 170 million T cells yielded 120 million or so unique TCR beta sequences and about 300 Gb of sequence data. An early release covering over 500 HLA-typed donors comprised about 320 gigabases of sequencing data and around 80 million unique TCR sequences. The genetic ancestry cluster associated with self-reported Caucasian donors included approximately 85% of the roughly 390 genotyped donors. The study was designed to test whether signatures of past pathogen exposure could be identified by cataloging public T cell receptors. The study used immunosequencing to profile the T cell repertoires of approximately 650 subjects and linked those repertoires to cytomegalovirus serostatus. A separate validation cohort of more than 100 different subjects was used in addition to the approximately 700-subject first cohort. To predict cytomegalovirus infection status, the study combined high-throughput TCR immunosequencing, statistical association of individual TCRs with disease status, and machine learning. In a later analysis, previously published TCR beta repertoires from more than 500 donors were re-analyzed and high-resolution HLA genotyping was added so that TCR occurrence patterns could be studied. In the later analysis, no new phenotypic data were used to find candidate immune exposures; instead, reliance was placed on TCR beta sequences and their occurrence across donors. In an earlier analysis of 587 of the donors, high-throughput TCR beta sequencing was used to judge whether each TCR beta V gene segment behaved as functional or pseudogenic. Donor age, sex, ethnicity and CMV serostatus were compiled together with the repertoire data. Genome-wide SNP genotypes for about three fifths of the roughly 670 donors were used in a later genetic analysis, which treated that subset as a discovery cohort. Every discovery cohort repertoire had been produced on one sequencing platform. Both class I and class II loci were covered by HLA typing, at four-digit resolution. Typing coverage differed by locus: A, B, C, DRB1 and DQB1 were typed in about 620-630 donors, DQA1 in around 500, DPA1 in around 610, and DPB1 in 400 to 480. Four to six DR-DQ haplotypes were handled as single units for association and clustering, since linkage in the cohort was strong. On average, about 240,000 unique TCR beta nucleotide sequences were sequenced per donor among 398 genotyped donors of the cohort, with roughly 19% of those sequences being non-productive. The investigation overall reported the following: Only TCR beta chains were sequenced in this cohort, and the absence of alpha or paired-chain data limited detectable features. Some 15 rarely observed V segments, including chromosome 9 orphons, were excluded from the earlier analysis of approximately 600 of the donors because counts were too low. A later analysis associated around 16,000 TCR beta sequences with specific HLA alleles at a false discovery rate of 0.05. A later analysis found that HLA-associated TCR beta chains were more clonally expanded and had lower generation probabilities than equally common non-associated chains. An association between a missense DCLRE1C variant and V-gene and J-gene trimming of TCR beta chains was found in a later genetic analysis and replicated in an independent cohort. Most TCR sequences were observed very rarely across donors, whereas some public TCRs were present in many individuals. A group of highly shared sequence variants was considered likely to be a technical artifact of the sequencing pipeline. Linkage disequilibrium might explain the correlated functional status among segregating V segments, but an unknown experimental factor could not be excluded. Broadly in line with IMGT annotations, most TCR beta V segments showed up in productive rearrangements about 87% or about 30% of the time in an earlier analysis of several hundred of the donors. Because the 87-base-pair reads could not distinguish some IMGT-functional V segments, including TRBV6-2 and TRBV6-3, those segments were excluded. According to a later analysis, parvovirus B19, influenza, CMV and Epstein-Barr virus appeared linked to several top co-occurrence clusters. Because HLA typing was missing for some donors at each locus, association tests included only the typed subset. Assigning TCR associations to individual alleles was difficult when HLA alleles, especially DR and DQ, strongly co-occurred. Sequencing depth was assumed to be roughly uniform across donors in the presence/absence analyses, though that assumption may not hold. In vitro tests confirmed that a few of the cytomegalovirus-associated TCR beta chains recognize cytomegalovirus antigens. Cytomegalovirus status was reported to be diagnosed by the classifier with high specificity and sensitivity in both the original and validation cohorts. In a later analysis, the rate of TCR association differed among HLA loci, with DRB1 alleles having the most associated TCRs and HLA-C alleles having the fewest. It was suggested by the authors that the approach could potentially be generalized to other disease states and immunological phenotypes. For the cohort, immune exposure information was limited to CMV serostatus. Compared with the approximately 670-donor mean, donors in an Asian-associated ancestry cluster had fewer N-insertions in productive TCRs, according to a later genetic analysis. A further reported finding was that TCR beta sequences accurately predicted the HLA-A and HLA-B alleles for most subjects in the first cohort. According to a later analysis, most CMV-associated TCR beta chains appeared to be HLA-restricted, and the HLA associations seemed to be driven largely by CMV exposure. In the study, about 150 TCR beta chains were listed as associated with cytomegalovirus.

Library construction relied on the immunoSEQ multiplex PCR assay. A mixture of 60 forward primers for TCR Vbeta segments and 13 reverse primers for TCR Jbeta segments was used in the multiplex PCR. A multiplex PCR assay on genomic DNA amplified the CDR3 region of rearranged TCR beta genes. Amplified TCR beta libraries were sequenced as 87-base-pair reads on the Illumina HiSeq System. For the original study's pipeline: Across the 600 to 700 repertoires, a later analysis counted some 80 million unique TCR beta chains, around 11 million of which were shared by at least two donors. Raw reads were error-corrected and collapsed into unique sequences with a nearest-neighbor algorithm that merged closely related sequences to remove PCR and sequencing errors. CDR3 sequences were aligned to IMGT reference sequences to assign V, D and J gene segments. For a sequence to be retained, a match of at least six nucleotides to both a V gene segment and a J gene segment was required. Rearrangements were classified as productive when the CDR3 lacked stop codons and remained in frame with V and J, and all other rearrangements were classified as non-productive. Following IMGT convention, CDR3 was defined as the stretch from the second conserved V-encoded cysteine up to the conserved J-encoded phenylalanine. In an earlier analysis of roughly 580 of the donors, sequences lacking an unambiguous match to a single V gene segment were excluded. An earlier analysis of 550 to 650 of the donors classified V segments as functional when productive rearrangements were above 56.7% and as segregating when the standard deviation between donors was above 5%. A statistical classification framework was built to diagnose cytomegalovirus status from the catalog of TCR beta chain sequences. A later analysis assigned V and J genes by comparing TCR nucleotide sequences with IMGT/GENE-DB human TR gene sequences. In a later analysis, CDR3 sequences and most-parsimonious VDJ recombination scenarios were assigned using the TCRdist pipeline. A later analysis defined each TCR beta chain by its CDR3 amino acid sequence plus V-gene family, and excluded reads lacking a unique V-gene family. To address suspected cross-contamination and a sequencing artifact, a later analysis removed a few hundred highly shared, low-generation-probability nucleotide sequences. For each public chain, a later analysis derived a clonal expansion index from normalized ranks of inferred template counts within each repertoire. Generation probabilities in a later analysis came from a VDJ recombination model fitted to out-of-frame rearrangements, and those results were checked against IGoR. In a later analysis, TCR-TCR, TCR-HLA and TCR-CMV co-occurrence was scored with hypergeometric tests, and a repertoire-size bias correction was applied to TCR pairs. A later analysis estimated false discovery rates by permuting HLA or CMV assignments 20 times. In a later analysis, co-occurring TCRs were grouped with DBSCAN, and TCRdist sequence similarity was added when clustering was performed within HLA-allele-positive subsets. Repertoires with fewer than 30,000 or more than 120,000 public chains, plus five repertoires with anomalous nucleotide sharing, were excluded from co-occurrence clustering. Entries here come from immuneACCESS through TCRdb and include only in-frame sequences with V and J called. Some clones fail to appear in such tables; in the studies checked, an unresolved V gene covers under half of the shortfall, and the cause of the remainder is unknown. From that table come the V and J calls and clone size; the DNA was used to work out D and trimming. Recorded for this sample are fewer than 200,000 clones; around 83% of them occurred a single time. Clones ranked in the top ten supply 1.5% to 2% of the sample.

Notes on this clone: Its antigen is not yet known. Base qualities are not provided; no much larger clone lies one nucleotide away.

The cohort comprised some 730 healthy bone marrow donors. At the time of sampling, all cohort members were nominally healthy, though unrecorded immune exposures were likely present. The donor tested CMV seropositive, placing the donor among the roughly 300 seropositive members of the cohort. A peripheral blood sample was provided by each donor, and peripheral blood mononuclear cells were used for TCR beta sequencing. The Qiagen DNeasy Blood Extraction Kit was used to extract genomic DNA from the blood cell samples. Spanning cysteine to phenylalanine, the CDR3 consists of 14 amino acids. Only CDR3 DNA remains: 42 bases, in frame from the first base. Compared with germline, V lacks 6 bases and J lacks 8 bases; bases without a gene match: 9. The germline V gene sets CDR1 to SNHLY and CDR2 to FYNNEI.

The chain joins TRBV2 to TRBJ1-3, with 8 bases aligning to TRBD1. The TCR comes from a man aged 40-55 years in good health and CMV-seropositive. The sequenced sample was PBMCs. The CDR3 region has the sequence CASSALTQGDTIYF. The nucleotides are TGTGCCAGCAGCGCTCTGACACAGGGGGACACCATATATTTT. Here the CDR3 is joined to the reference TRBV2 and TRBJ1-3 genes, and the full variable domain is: EPEVTQTPSHQVTQMGQEVILRCVPISNHLYFYWYRQILGQKVEFLVSFYNNEISEKSEIFDDQFSVERPDGSNFTLKIRSTKLEDSAMYFCASSALTQGDTIYFGEGSWLTVV.